These 23 T cell receptor beta chains originate from one sample sequenced in a study of blood T cells in healthy people across ages. Using a J-beta primer mix together with a sample-barcoded 5' primer, a second PCR was run for about 7 to 12 cycles. TCRdb called the 5' RACE reads again in MiXCR, with one record for every CDR3 protein. The sample carries hundreds of thousands of distinct CDR3 sequences, around 40% recorded once. Specimen: blood. These receptors originate from a woman in her fifties or sixties in good health.

The rearrangement joins TRBV5-1 to TRBJ1-6, with D maybe TRBD1 (5 bases). The CDR3 covers 17 residues. CDR1 is SGHRS and CDR2 is YFSETQ in the germline V gene. Between the trimmed V and J ends, which lost 0 bases and 7 bases, there was a span of 17 bases. This CDR3 reads CASSLGGGTAMNSPLHF. CDR3 DNA sequence: TGCGCCAGCAGCTTGGGCGGAGGGACGGCTATGAATTCACCCCTCCACTTT.

This clonotype was observed a single time. The chain carries TRBV2 and TRBJ2-3; D may be TRBD1 or TRBD2 (5 bases each). V was trimmed by 6 bases and J by 4 bases, leaving 20 bases between them. CDR3 length: 16 residues. Germline CDR1 reads SNHLY; CDR2 reads FYNNEI. The CDR3 loop reads CASRRGGGVKADTQYF. As DNA, the CDR3 is TGTGCCAGCAGGAGGGGCGGAGGAGTTAAGGCAGATACGCAGTATTTT.

The chain uses TRBV6-5 and TRBJ1-5; tentative D call: TRBD1 (6 bases). The CDR3 contains 16 residues. CDR1 is MNHEY, CDR2 SVGAGI, per germline. V lost 8 bases and J lost 6, with 23 bases in between. DNA of the CDR3: TGTGCCAGCGGCCCAAGGGGGGTCGCAGGCAGTCAGCCCCAGCATTTT. Translation: CASGPRGVAGSQPQHF.

This clonotype was detected once. This chain links TRBV6-1 with TRBJ2-5, with 8 positions matching TRBD2. Germline values: CDR1 MNHNS, CDR2 SASEGT. The CDR3 has 15 amino acids. Losses at the gene ends were 4 bases for V and 5 bases for J; bases not matched to a gene: 9. CDR3 sequence (DNA): TGTGCCAGCAGTGCTACCGGGACTAGTCATGAGACCCAGTACTTC. It translates to CASSATGTSHETQYF.

The rearrangement links TRBV12-3 or TRBV12-4 to TRBJ2-2; D is unresolved. V was clipped by 2 bases and J by 0 bases, with 4 bases between them. This CDR3 contains 14 residues. The DNA of the CDR3 is TGTGCCAGCAGTTTACGGTCGAACACCGGGGAGCTGTTTTTT. Residues: CASSLRSNTGELFF.

This chain connects TRBV12-3 or TRBV12-4 to TRBJ2-1, with D uncertain. The CDR3 is 14 residues long. V lost 5 bases and J 5 bases, leaving 13 bases between the germline ends. As DNA, the CDR3 is TGTGCCAGCAGTGTGTGGGCAGTCAACAATGAGCAGTTCTTC. Translation gives CASSVWAVNNEQFF.

This clonotype was found once. The rearrangement uses TRBV25-1 and TRBJ2-2, with D possibly called TRBD1 or TRBD2 (5 bases each). Germline lookup yields CDR1 MGHDK and CDR2 SYGVNS. The CDR3 loop spans 15 amino acids. Deletions cut 0 bases from V and 1 base from J, with 6 bases between. CDR3 residues: CASSEYGGNTGELFF. The CDR3, as DNA: TGTGCCAGCAGTGAATATGGGGGGAACACCGGGGAGCTGTTTTTT.

This sequence joins TRBV11-2 and TRBJ2-4; 12 bases agree with TRBD2. There are 17 residues in the CDR3. Germline V gene sequence: CDR1 SGHAT, CDR2 FQNNGV. V trimming: 2 bases; J trimming: 13 bases; junction bases outside the gene matches: 15. CDR3: CASSLLAGGPRDNEQYF. CDR3 nucleotides: TGTGCCAGCAGCTTACTAGCGGGAGGGCCAAGGGACAATGAGCAGTACTTC.

The sample holds a few counts of this clonotype. V gene TRBV5-1 combines with J gene TRBJ2-6; D is undetermined. The V gene's germline CDR1 is SGHRS and CDR2 YFSETQ. The V end was cut by 0 bases, the J end by 2 bases, with 12 bases between. The length of the CDR3 is 17 residues. For the CDR3, the DNA is TGCGCCAGCAGCTTGGCCGGCACTATCCCTGGGGCCAACGTCCTGACTTTC. Its protein product is CASSLAGTIPGANVLTF. Combining the CDR3 with reference TRBV5-1 and TRBJ2-6 gives the whole variable domain KAGVTQTPRYLIKTRGQQVTLSCSPISGHRSVSWYQQTPGQGLQFLFEYFSETQRNKGNFPGRFSGRQFSNSRSEMNVSTLELGDSALYLCASSLAGTIPGANVLTFGAGSRLTVL.

The V gene is TRBV2, the J gene TRBJ2-2; perhaps TRBD1 as D (6 bases). The CDR3 loop spans 14 amino acids. Trimming stripped 9 bases from V and 2 bases from J, with 13 bases between. Germline V CDR1 and CDR2: SNHLY, FYNNEI. The CDR3 nucleotides are TGTGCCAGTACCGGACAGCTTAACACCGGGGAGCTGTTTTTT. It codes for CASTGQLNTGELFF.

This chain uses TRBV12-5 with TRBJ2-1; 10 bases fit TRBD2. In germline, CDR1 is LGHNT, CDR2 FRNRAP. V dropped 4 bases and J dropped 9; count of bases not matched to a gene: 6. CDR3 length equals 14 residues. This chain's CDR3 is CASGSSGSPSEQFF. CDR3 coding DNA: TGTGCTAGTGGTTCTAGCGGGAGTCCGTCTGAGCAGTTCTTC. Full variable domain (outside the CDR3, taken from reference TRBV12-5 and TRBJ2-1): DARVTQTPRHKVTEMGQEVTMRCQPILGHNTVFWYRQTMMQGLELLAYFRNRAPLDDSGMPKDRFSAEMPDATLATLKIQPSEPRDSAVYFCASGSSGSPSEQFFGPGTRLTVL.

The chain carries TRBV19 and TRBJ2-7, with D perhaps TRBD2 (7 bases). Gene TRBJ2-5 matches the end of the DNA better, so the J call may be wrong. Germline V gives CDR1 LNHDA, CDR2 SQIVND (reference sequence). The CDR3 contains 14 residues. CDR3 nucleotide sequence: TGTGCCAGTAGTGTTAGCAGGGGAGGGAAGACCCAGTACTTC. Translating it yields CASSVSRGGKTQYF.

This chain connects TRBV12-3 or TRBV12-4 to TRBJ1-2, with TRBD1 matching over 8 bases. This CDR3 is built from 14 residues. Trimming took 5 bases from V and 5 from J; bases not matched to a gene: 7. The CDR3: CASSGGTGAYGYTF. The CDR3 region has the DNA TGTGCCAGCAGTGGCGGGACAGGAGCATATGGCTACACCTTC.

For this clonotype: A much larger clone lies one base from this, so it may be a read error. V and J are TRBV12-3 or TRBV12-4 and TRBJ2-3, with 7 bases lining up with TRBD2. This CDR3 comprises 14 residues. CDR3 nucleotide sequence: TGTGTCAGCAGCATAGCGGGTCGCACAGATACGCAGTATTTT. The encoded protein is CVSSIAGRTDTQYF.

The CDR3 region has the DNA TGTGCCAGCTCGGTGGGTGTAACCTACGAGCAGTACTTC. Its protein product is CASSVGVTYEQYF. This chain connects TRBV18 to TRBJ2-7; D is unresolved. The CDR3 contains 13 residues. V was trimmed by 6 bases and J by 2 bases, leaving 11 bases between them. Germline V CDR1 and CDR2: KGHSH, LQKENI.

This rearrangement joins TRBV29-1 to TRBJ2-6; possible D gene TRBD1, 5 bases. The CDR3 is made up of 15 amino acids. The germline CDR1 and CDR2 sequences are SQVTM and ANQGSEA. Trimming removed 2 bases at V and 0 bases at J, with 8 bases between. The CDR3 sequence is CSVESRASGANVLTF. The CDR3 nucleotides are TGCAGCGTTGAAAGCAGGGCCTCTGGGGCCAACGTCCTGACTTTC.

The chain is built from TRBV5-5 and TRBJ2-7, with 8 bases lining up with TRBD1. V was clipped by 9 bases and J by 5 bases; unmatched bases: 10. Per germline, CDR1 SGHKS and CDR2 YYEKEE (reference sequence). The CDR3 loop spans 13 amino acids. CDR3 sequence: CANSRTGNDEQYF. CDR3 coding DNA: TGTGCCAACTCCCGGACAGGGAATGACGAGCAGTACTTC.

The rearrangement uses TRBV20-1 and TRBJ1-1, with D unresolved. The germline V and J ends were trimmed by 7 bases and 2 bases, with 17 bases remaining between them. This CDR3 contains 14 residues. Germline V CDR1 and CDR2: DFQATT, SNEGSKA (reference sequence). The DNA of the CDR3 is TGCAGTGAAAGGGAACCCTTCACCAACACTGAAGCTTTCTTT. It yields the protein CSEREPFTNTEAFF.

The DNA for the CDR3 is TGCAGTGCTAGAGATCGCGGGGACAGCTACTATGGCTACACCTTC. This codes for CSARDRGDSYYGYTF. This chain uses TRBV20-1 with TRBJ1-2; 7 positions agree with TRBD1. Germline loops: CDR1 DFQATT, CDR2 SNEGSKA (reference sequence). Trimming cost V 0 bases and J 3 bases; bases outside gene matches: 7. The length of the CDR3 is 15 residues.

This clonotype was observed many times. The rearrangement joins TRBV7-3 to TRBJ2-1, with TRBD2 identical over 10 bases. This CDR3 comprises 14 residues. The ends lost 5 bases at V and 7 bases at J; junction bases unmatched: 5. CDR1 is SGHTA, CDR2 FQGTGA, per germline. The CDR3 region is CASSLLAGINEQFF. As DNA, the CDR3 is TGTGCCAGCAGCCTACTAGCGGGGATAAATGAGCAGTTCTTC.

This clonotype was found a few times. This chain connects TRBV5-1 to TRBJ1-2; D might be TRBD1 (5 bases). Germline-derived CDR1 and CDR2 are SGHRS and YFSETQ. V was cut by 4 bases and J by 6 bases, with 13 bases left in between. The CDR3 contains 13 residues. CDR3 amino acids: CASSPRDDHGYTF. CDR3 DNA sequence: TGCGCCAGCAGCCCCCGGGACGACCATGGCTACACCTTC.

The chain combines TRBV3-1 with TRBJ2-7; D is unresolved. V was trimmed by 4 bases and J by 3 bases, leaving 13 bases between them. Germline CDR1 reads LGHDT; CDR2 reads YNNKEL (reference sequence). The CDR3 has 14 residues. The CDR3 protein is CASSPRGPGYEQYF. For the CDR3, the DNA is TGTGCCAGCAGCCCCCGAGGCCCCGGCTACGAGCAGTACTTC.

Comments on this clonotype: A much larger clone lies one base from this, so it may be a read error. V usage is TRBV7-2 and J usage is TRBJ2-5; D unresolved. The better agreement between TRBJ2-7 and the DNA end casts doubt on the J call. The CDR3 has 10 amino acids. Germline V gives CDR1 SGHTA, CDR2 FQGNSA. This chain's CDR3 is CGIGDGEQYF. CDR3 DNA sequence: TGTGGCATTGGGGATGGCGAGCAGTACTTC.